The clone carrying this T cell receptor beta chain was observed a single time. The target antigen is unknown. The CDR3 is 15 residues long. CDR1 is LGHNA and CDR2 is YSLEER in the germline V gene. V lost 0 bases to trimming and J lost 2 bases, with 10 bases between them. Stated time point: week 35, safety follow-up. In the vaccine, a single dose held 300 ug of the mutant IDH1 20-mer peptide, along with topical imiquimod. This specimen belongs to a study of a mutant IDH1 vaccine in newly diagnosed glioma. The method was immunoSEQ multiplex PCR; TCRdb's version includes in-frame clones alone and lacks a portion of them. The sample gives 43,000 or so clones, almost 95% of which show up once; 2% to 2.5% is in the top ten.

The sample in question was PBMCs, obtained from a glioma patient whose treatment included an IDH1 peptide vaccine. The TCR comes from a man between 45 and 60 years old with glioma. J is TRBJ1-2 and V is TRBV4-3; TRBD1 might be the D (5 bases). The CDR3 is CASSQEPGTNYGYTF. CDR3 bases: TGCGCCAGCAGCCAAGAGCCAGGGACCAACTATGGCTACACCTTC.